This TCR beta chain originates from a study of blood T cell repertoires in COVID-19. Study-wide context: Sites across the United States, Italy and Spain contributed samples from acute and convalescent COVID-19. T cells, B-cell-depleted T cells, or PBMCs provided the cDNA or gDNA that served as material.

Study processing details: From reference gene primer amplification, estimates of nucleated cell counts were derived. The method was immunoSEQ multiplex PCR; TCRdb's version includes in-frame clones alone and lacks a portion of them. That table furnishes V, J and clone size, whereas the DNA furnished D and trimming. Counted here are about 250,000 clones, nearly 90% occurring once; the ten biggest clones make up about 0.8%. This CDR3 region has 16 residues. V shed 0 bases and J shed 3 bases, with 14 bases lying between them. Germline CDR1 is SEHNR and CDR2 is FQNEAQ (reference sequence). Input material: peripheral blood. The J gene is TRBJ1-2, the V gene TRBV7-9; tentative D call: TRBD1 (6 bases). This clonotype was obtained from a woman aged 25 to 45 with acute or convalescent COVID-19. The CDR3 region is CASSLATGIVDYGYTF. The CDR3 DNA follows: TGTGCCAGCAGCTTAGCCACAGGGATTGTGGACTATGGCTACACCTTC.